A selection of T cell receptor beta chains follows, all from one sample in a study of cytomegalovirus exposure and HLA in healthy donors. TCRdb's table, derived via immunoSEQ multiplex PCR, lists solely in-frame clones and lacks some. There are 95,000 to 150,000 clones in the sample, with around 2.7% held by the top ten. The sequenced sample consisted of PBMCs. The receptors here all came from a man aged 25-40 years in good health and CMV-seronegative. CDR3s include the opening cysteine and the closing phenylalanine or tryptophan. A D gene is named only where the DNA matches it firmly.

cdr3_length,d_call,j_call,v_call,cdr3_nt,cdr3_aa
15,TRBD2,TRBJ2-7,TRBV2,TGTGCCAGCAGTGAAGCGGGACTAGCGGCCTACGAGCAGTACTTC,CASSEAGLAAYEQYF
14,TRBD1,TRBJ2-7,TRBV19,TGTGCCAGTAGTGACCGGGACAGACCCTACGAGCAGTACTTC,CASSDRDRPYEQYF
14,-,TRBJ2-7,TRBV19,TGTGCCAGTAGTATTGCCCTTACCACTTACGAGCAGTACTTC,CASSIALTTYEQYF
17,TRBD2,TRBJ2-1,TRBV2,TGTGCCAGCATTCTGACTAGCGGGGACAGCTCCTACAATGAGCAGTTCTTC,CASILTSGDSSYNEQFF
12,TRBD1,TRBJ2-7,TRBV29-1,TGCAGTTCTCAGGGGGAATCCTACGAGCAGTACTTC,CSSQGESYEQYF
17,TRBD1,TRBJ2-7,TRBV4-1,TGCGCCAGCAGCTTAACAATAAGGGACAGGGCCTCCTACGAGCAGTACTTC,CASSLTIRDRASYEQYF
15,TRBD2,TRBJ2-7,TRBV4-2,TGTGCCAGCAGCCAAGGTGCAGCGGGAGTCGACGAGCAGTACTTC,CASSQGAAGVDEQYF
12,-,TRBJ1-5,TRBV29-1,TGCAGCGTGAGGAGTAGCAATCAGCCCCAGCATTTT,CSVRSSNQPQHF
13,-,TRBJ2-7,TRBV30,TGTGCTTCTGGACTGACCCTAGGGCGCGAGCAGTACTTC,CASGLTLGREQYF
13,-,TRBJ1-2,TRBV5-4,TGTGCCAGCAGCTTGGAGCGGGGCTATGGCTACACCTTC,CASSLERGYGYTF
12,TRBD1,TRBJ2-1,TRBV30,TGTGCCTGGGGGACAGTCCCCAATGAGCAGTTCTTC,CAWGTVPNEQFF
14,-,TRBJ2-7,TRBV10-3,TGTGCCATCAGTGAATCCTTGGCTAGCAACGAGCAGTACTTC,CAISESLASNEQYF
13,-,TRBJ2-5,TRBV27,TGTGCCAGCAGTTTATCAGGGGCAGAGACCCAGTACTTC,CASSLSGAETQYF
14,-,TRBJ2-7,TRBV6-1,TGTGCCACCTCCGTCTCGGTGAGCTCCTACGAGCAGTACTTC,CATSVSVSSYEQYF
12,-,TRBJ2-3,TRBV6-5,TGTGCCAGCACCCATACGAGGGATACGCAGTATTTT,CASTHTRDTQYF
14,-,TRBJ2-7,TRBV5-1,TGCGCCAGCAGCTTGGCCCAGAGAGGAAACGAGCAGTACTTC,CASSLAQRGNEQYF
14,TRBD1,TRBJ2-7,TRBV2,TGTGCCAGCAGTGAAGCGGGGACAGGCTACGAGCAGTACTTC,CASSEAGTGYEQYF
15,TRBD2,TRBJ2-7,TRBV2,TGTGCCACCGAACCCAGACTAGCGGGAGGGTACGAGCAGTACTTC,CATEPRLAGGYEQYF
14,TRBD1,TRBJ1-2,TRBV10-3,TGTGCCATCGGTTACGGGACAGGGTTCTATGGCTACACCTTC,CAIGYGTGFYGYTF
17,TRBD2,TRBJ2-7,TRBV7-2,TGTGCCAGCAGCTTCTTTGGTGGTGCGGGGGGAGGCGGCGAGCAGTACTTC,CASSFFGGAGGGGEQYF
10,-,TRBJ1-6,TRBV2,TGTGCCAGCCGGGGGACACCCCTCCACTTT,CASRGTPLHF
16,TRBD2,TRBJ2-3,TRBV30,TGTGCCTGGAGTGACGGGGCTAGCGGGTATACAGATACGCAGTATTTT,CAWSDGASGYTDTQYF
14,-,TRBJ1-5,TRBV28,TGTGCCAGCAGTTTGGCGGGCGATAATCAGCCCCGGCATTTT,CASSLAGDNQPRHF
15,TRBD2,TRBJ2-7,TRBV5-1,TGCGCCAGCAGCACAGGGACTAGCGGGACCTACGAGCAGTACTTC,CASSTGTSGTYEQYF
12,-,TRBJ1-2,TRBV30,TGTGCCTGGAGTGTTTCAGGGAATGGCTACACCTTC,CAWSVSGNGYTF
14,-,TRBJ1-1,TRBV29-1,TGCAGCGTCTTACTTCGGACAGCGATTAGTGGGGCTTTCTTT,CSVLLRTAISGAFF
12,TRBD1,TRBJ2-1,TRBV7-9,TGTGCCAGCAGCCTAGGACAGGTTGAGCAGTTCTTC,CASSLGQVEQFF
14,-,TRBJ1-2,TRBV7-9,TGTGCCAGCAGCTTAGCCCCGGTTCGAGGTGGCTACACCTTC,CASSLAPVRGGYTF
14,-,TRBJ1-4,TRBV5-1,TGCGCCAGCAGCTTGGGATTTGGGCCTGAAAAACTGTTTTTT,CASSLGFGPEKLFF